A single sample gave rise to the 10 T cell receptor beta chains below, sequenced in a study of blood T cell repertoires in COVID-19. Only in-frame clones appear in the TCRdb table, and some are missing; sequencing was by immunoSEQ multiplex PCR. The table records roughly 300,000 clones, more than 85% of them present only once. Sequencing used PBMCs or T cells enriched from blood (not recorded which). These receptors came from a young woman who had recovered from COVID-19.

The V and J genes are TRBV27 and TRBJ2-3, with 7 positions matching TRBD2. This CDR3 spans 16 amino acids. Germline CDR1 reads MNHEY; CDR2 reads SMNVEV (reference sequence). V lost 4 bases, J lost 0 bases, and 7 bases stayed unmatched. The CDR3 bases are TGTGCCAGCAGTTGGATGGCTAGCGGAAGCACAGATACGCAGTATTTT. Its protein is CASSWMASGSTDTQYF.

The J gene is TRBJ2-7, the V gene TRBV7-2; D possibly corresponds to TRBD1 (6 bases). The CDR3 spans 17 residues. The germline V and J ends were trimmed by 3 bases and 2 bases, with 20 bases remaining between them. Germline V gene data show CDR1 as SGHTA and CDR2 as FQGNSA. The DNA for the CDR3 is TGTGCCAGCAGCTTTAAGGGCGCGTCGACAGGTCCCTACGAGCAGTACTTC. Protein product: CASSFKGASTGPYEQYF.

This clone was recorded a few times. The chain uses TRBV7-9 and TRBJ2-7, with TRBD1 as a possible D gene (7 bases). V was clipped by 3 bases and J by 6 bases, with 12 bases between them. Germline CDR1 SEHNR, CDR2 FQNEAQ (reference sequence). The CDR3 runs 13 residues. The CDR3 sequence: CASSFPGGGEQYF. As DNA, the CDR3 is TGTGCCAGCAGCTTCCCAGGGGGAGGCGAGCAGTACTTC.

The chain links TRBV24-1 to TRBJ1-2; D is unclear. Trimming removed 1 base at V and 6 bases at J, with 5 bases between. The length of the CDR3 is 12 residues. Per the germline V gene, CDR1 is KGHDR and CDR2 is SFDVKD. This CDR3 is CATSDFANGYTF. CDR3 DNA: TGTGCCACCAGTGATTTTGCGAATGGCTACACCTTC.

A word on this clone: Sequence at one end of the junction differs from germline and may be a read error. Other DNA sequences within the sample encode an identical CDR3. The rearrangement links TRBV18 to TRBJ1-5; 9 positions agree with TRBD1. The CDR3 sequence is 15 residues long. Germline assignment: CDR1 KGHSH and CDR2 LQKENI. CDR3 residues: CASSPQGARDQPQHF. The CDR3 nucleotides are TGTGCCAGCTCCCCACAGGGGGCGAGGGATCAGCCCCAGCATTTT.

This clone was observed a single time. The rearrangement joins TRBV11-3 to TRBJ2-7; weak D call: TRBD1 (6 bases). The CDR3 has 13 residues. V was trimmed by 7 bases and J by 1 base, leaving 11 bases between them. Per germline, CDR1 SGHNT and CDR2 YENEEA. CDR3 loop: CASNDRTSYEQYF. Written as DNA, the CDR3 is TGTGCCAGCAACGACAGGACATCCTACGAGCAGTACTTC.

The V call is TRBV9, the J call TRBJ2-1; 11 bases are shared with TRBD2. Germline V CDR1 and CDR2: SGDLS, YYNGEE. The trim removed 4 bases at V and 6 bases at J, leaving 6 bases unmatched. CDR3 length equals 15 residues. This CDR3 reads CASSPGLAAGNEQFF. DNA for the CDR3: TGTGCCAGCAGCCCGGGACTAGCGGCGGGCAATGAGCAGTTCTTC.

The chain recombines TRBV4-2 with TRBJ2-1, with a possible D match to TRBD2 (5 bases). The CDR3 length is 15 residues. Per germline, CDR1 LGHNA and CDR2 YNFKEQ. V was shortened by 3 bases and J by 5 bases, with 14 bases between the two germline ends. CDR3 DNA sequence: TGTGCCAGCAGCCATGAGGCGCGGGTCGACAATGAGCAGTTCTTC. It yields the protein CASSHEARVDNEQFF.

The chain combines TRBV4-1 with TRBJ2-5; D is undetermined. CDR1 is MGHRA and CDR2 is YSYEKL in the germline V gene. Trimming removed 0 bases at V and 5 bases at J, with 16 bases between. This CDR3 contains 16 residues. CDR3 sequence reads: CASSQDYARGSETQYF. As DNA, the CDR3 is TGCGCCAGCAGCCAAGATTACGCCAGAGGCTCGGAGACCCAGTACTTC.

This chain joins TRBV3-1 (or the pseudogene TRBV3-2) and TRBJ2-7; TRBD1 agrees at 8 bases. There are 14 residues in the CDR3. J gave up 6 bases and V 5 bases, and 9 bases lay outside the gene matches. Germline CDR1 LGHDT, CDR2 YNNKEL (reference sequence). CDR3 sequence (DNA): TGTGCCAGCAGCAGCTGGGACAGGCAATCCGAGCAGTACTTC. As protein: CASSSWDRQSEQYF.